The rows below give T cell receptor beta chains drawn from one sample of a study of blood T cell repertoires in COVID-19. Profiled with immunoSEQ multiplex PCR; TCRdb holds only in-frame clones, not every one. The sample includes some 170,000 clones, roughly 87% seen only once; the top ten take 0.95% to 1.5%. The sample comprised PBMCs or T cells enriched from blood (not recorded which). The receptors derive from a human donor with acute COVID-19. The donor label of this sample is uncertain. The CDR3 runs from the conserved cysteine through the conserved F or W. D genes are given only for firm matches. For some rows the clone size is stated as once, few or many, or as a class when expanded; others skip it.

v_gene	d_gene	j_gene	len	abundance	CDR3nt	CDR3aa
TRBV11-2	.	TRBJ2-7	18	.	TGTGCCAGCAGCTTAGATAACCCCGCAGGAGGTTTCTCCTACGAGCAGTACTTC	CASSLDNPAGGFSYEQYF
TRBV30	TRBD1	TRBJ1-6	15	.	TGTGCCTGGAGGGTTACAGGGGCCGATAATTCACCCCTCCACTTT	CAWRVTGADNSPLHF
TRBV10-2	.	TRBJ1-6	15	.	TGCGCCAGCAGTGAGTCGGGCAGTTATAATTCACCCCTCCACTTT	CASSESGSYNSPLHF
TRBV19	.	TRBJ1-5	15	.	TGTGCCAGTACCTCGCGTCAGGGGCTGTATCAGCCCCAGCATTTT	CASTSRQGLYQPQHF
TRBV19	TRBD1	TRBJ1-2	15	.	TGTGCCAGTACATCCGACCAAGGACAGGGATATGGCTACACCTTC	CASTSDQGQGYGYTF
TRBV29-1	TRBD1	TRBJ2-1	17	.	TGCAGCGTTGAAGGATCTTTGGACAGGGGGCTGATCAATGAGCAGTTCTTC	CSVEGSLDRGLINEQFF
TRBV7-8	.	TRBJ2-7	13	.	TGTGCCAGCACGAGACAGGAGTCCTACGAGCAGTACTTC	CASTRQESYEQYF
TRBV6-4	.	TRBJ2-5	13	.	TGTGCCAGCAGTGACTCGAACGGAGAGACCCAGTACTTC	CASSDSNGETQYF
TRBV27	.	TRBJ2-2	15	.	TGTGCCAGCAGTTTCTCTGGCCAATACACCGGGGAGCTGTTTTTT	CASSFSGQYTGELFF
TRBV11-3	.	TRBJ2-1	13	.	TGTGCCAGCAGCTTAAGCTCGTCAAGTGAGCAGTTCTTC	CASSLSSSSEQFF
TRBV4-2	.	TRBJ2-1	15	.	TGTGCCAGCAGCCAAGAAGTGGGGGACTCAAATGAGCAGTTCTTC	CASSQEVGDSNEQFF
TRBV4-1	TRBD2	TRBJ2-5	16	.	TGCGCCAGCAGCCAAATTGGAGCGGGGGGGCGGGAGACCCAGTACTTC	CASSQIGAGGRETQYF
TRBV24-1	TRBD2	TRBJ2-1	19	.	TGTGCCACCAGTGATTTTTCACTAGCGGGGGGACCAAACTACAATGAGCAGTTCTTC	CATSDFSLAGGPNYNEQFF
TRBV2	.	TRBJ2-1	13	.	TGTGCCAGCAAGGACTCAGCCCCCAATGAGCAGTTCTTC	CASKDSAPNEQFF
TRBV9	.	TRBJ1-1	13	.	TGTGCCAGCAGCGTAGGTATGAACACTGAAGCTTTCTTT	CASSVGMNTEAFF
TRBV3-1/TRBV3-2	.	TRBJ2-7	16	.	TGTGCCAGCAGCCAGAGGGACAAGCTTAGGATCGACGAGCAGTACTTC	CASSQRDKLRIDEQYF
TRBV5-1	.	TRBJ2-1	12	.	TGCGCCAGCAGCTCTGGGGGGAATGAGCAGTTCTTC	CASSSGGNEQFF
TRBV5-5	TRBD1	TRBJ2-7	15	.	TGTGCCAGCAGCTTGGCTTTACAGGGGGCCTACGAGCAGTACTTC	CASSLALQGAYEQYF
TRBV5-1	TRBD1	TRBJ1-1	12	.	TGCGCCAGCATGGGTGGACAGGGCTATACTTTCTTT	CASMGGQGYTFF
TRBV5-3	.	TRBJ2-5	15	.	TGTGCCAGAACTCTACCGGGACACCTCAGGGAGACCCAGTACTTC	CARTLPGHLRETQYF
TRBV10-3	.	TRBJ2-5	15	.	TGTGCCATCAGTGATGCGACTAGAGCGGAAGAGACCCAGTACTTC	CAISDATRAEETQYF
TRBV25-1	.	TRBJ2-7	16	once	TGTGCCAGCAGTGAATGGGGAGCGACGACGTACTACGAGCAGTACTTC	CASSEWGATTYYEQYF
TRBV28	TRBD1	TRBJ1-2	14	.	TGTGCCAGCAGTTCGACAGGGCTTCTGGGGGGCTACACCTTC	CASSSTGLLGGYTF
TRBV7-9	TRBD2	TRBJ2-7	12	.	TGTGCCAGCGCCGGGGGGAACTACGAGCAGTACTTC	CASAGGNYEQYF
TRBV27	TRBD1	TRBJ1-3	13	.	TGTGCCAGCGGTGCCCAGGGGGCGAACACCATATATTTT	CASGAQGANTIYF
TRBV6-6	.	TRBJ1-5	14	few	TGTGCCAGCTCCGGGGGGCGCGAAAATCAGCCCCAGCATTTT	CASSGGRENQPQHF
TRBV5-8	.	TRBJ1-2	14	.	TGTGCCAGCAGCTTGTCGGGGACTCCCTATGGCTACACCTTC	CASSLSGTPYGYTF
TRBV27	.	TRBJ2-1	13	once	TGTGCCAGCAGTGATGACTCCCGCGGCGAGCAGTTCTTC	CASSDDSRGEQFF
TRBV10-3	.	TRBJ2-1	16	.	TGTGCCATCAGTGAACAGGGGGAGCGGGGGGACGATGAGCAGTTCTTC	CAISEQGERGDDEQFF
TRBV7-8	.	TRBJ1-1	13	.	TGTGCCAGCAGCTTAAGGCGGACAACTGAAGCTTTCTTT	CASSLRRTTEAFF
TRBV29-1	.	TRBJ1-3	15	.	TGCAGCGTTGTTAGCGCAGACCGCTCTGGAAACACCATATATTTT	CSVVSADRSGNTIYF
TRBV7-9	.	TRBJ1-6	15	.	TGTGCCAGCAGCCCCTGGACCCCGAGGGATTCACCCCTCCACTTT	CASSPWTPRDSPLHF
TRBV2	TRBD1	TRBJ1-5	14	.	TGTGCCAGCAGTGAAGGGACAGGAAGACAGCCCCAGCATTTT	CASSEGTGRQPQHF
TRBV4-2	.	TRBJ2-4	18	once	TGTGCCAGCAGCCAAGCCCCCCGGGCAGGGACGGGAGAAAACATTCAGTACTTC	CASSQAPRAGTGENIQYF
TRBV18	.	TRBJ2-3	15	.	TGTGCCAGCTCACCGACTTCGGGAAATACAGATACGCAGTATTTT	CASSPTSGNTDTQYF
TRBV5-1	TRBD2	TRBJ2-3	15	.	TGCGCCAGCACCCTTAGCGGGGGGCCCACAGATACGCAGTATTTT	CASTLSGGPTDTQYF
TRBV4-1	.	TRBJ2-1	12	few	TGCGCCAGCAGCCAGTCCGGGATTGAGCAGTTCTTC	CASSQSGIEQFF
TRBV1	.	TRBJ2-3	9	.	TGCACCAGCAGCCTGTGGGGAGATTTT	CTSSLWGDF
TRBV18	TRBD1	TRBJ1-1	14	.	TGTGCCAGCTCACCCGGGACAGGGCTCCTGGAGGCTTTCTTT	CASSPGTGLLEAFF
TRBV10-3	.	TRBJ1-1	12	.	TGTGCCATCAAACAGGGGAACACTGAAGCTTTCTTT	CAIKQGNTEAFF
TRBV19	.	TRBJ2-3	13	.	TGTGCCAGTAGTACAGTCAGCACAGATACGCAGTATTTT	CASSTVSTDTQYF
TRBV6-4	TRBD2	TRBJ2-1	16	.	TGTGCCAGCAGTGACTCGGGGACTAGCGGGGGCTATGAGCAGTTCTTC	CASSDSGTSGGYEQFF
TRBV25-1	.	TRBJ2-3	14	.	TGTGCCAGCAGTGGCAGGGGAGCTGGAGATACGCAGTATTTT	CASSGRGAGDTQYF
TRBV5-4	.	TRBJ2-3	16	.	TGTGCCAGCAGCTCCTGGGCGGGCTTAGGCACAGATACGCAGTATTTT	CASSSWAGLGTDTQYF
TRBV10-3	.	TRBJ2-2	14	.	TGTGCCATCAGCAACCTAGAACGCGCCGGGGAGCTGTTTTTT	CAISNLERAGELFF
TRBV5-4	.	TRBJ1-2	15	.	TGTGCCAGCAGCTTGTCAGGGGAGCCCAACTATGGCTACACCTTC	CASSLSGEPNYGYTF
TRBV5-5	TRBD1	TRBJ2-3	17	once	TGTGCCAGCATCCTAACAGCGACAGGGGGAGCCCCAGATACGCAGTATTTT	CASILTATGGAPDTQYF
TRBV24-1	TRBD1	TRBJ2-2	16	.	TGTGCCACCAGTGACGATACAGGGGTGGGGACCGGGGAGCTGTTTTTT	CATSDDTGVGTGELFF